This TCR beta chain was sequenced for a study of immune heterogeneity within non-small cell lung tumors. This clonotype was recorded at least ten times. Its antigen is still unknown. In a multiplex PCR, 32 V and 13 J primers amplified TCR beta CDR3. TCRdb independently ran MiXCR on the multiplex PCR reads; one entry per CDR3 protein. The repertoire holds 9,500 to 10,000 distinct CDR3 sequences, with more than 25% as singletons. This CDR3 has 13 residues. Trimming removed 6 bases at V and 4 bases at J, with 10 bases between. Whole-study results and caveats: Individual patients showed largely nonoverlapping sets of high-frequency T-cell receptor beta clonotypes. With an R of roughly 0.31, local T-cell clonality correlated moderately but significantly with local tumor mutational burden. Site-unique high-frequency clones occurred alongside identical dominant CDR3 beta clonotypes that recurred across tumor sites within a patient.

As template, the study used bulk tumor genomic DNA at approximately 640 ng per sample. Several widely spaced biopsies per primary tumor were taken during surgery. These patients got curative surgery after being newly diagnosed with untreated non-small cell lung cancer. The origin of this receptor is a man in his sixties with non-small cell lung cancer. This chain uses TRBV12-3 or TRBV12-4 with TRBJ2-1, with D maybe TRBD2 (6 bases). Sequenced: lung tumor tissue. The CDR3 is CASSRGTYNEQFF. The CDR3 DNA sequence: TGTGCCAGCAGCCGGGGGACGTACAATGAGCAGTTCTTC.